This TCR beta chain was sequenced in a study of breast tumors, draining lymph nodes, adjacent tissues. Study results and caveats: That most tumor T cells come from lymph nodes remained unproven. Findings are consistent with lymph node origin and intratumoral expansion of most tumor T cells.

The lymph nodes were axillary draining lymph nodes from breast cancer patients. TCRdb itself ran the multiplex PCR reads through MiXCR, one entry per CDR3 protein. Of about 220,000 distinct CDR3 sequences in the sample, around 35% were seen once. This clonotype has a count of ten or more. What it binds is unknown. CDR3 length equals 18 residues. Germline V gene sequence: CDR1 SGHDT, CDR2 YYEEEE. V gave up 0 bases and J gave up 6 bases, with 19 bases separating them. The J gene is TRBJ1-6, the V gene TRBV5-6; D ambiguous. Specimen: axillary lymph node tissue. The source of this sequence is a female donor with breast cancer. Some clones in this sample may be carry-over from other donors' samples. As DNA, the CDR3 is TGTGCCAGCAGCTTGGCCGAAGCTCGCGCCTGGGGTAATTCACCCCTCCACTTT. As protein: CASSLAEARAWGNSPLHF.